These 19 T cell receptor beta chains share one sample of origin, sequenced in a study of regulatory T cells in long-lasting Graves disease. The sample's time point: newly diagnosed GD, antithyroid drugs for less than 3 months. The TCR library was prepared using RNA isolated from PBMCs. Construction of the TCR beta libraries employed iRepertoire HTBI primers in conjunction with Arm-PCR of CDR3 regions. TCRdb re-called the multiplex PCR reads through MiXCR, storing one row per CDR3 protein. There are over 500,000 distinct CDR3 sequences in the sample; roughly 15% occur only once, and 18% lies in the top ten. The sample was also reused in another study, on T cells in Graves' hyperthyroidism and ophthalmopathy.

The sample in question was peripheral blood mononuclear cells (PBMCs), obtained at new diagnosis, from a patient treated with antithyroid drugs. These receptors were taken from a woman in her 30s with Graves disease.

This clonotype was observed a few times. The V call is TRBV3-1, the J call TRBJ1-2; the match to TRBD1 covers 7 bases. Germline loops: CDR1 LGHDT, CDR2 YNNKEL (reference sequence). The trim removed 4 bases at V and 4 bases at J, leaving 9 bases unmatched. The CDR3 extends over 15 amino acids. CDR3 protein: CASSRKQGKGYGYTF. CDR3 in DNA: TGTGCCAGCAGCCGAAAACAGGGGAAGGGCTATGGCTACACCTTC.

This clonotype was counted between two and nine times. Here the CDR3 reads CASSFPTGAGELFF. CDR3 nucleotides: TGTGCCAGCAGCTTCCCTACAGGGGCCGGGGAGCTGTTTTTT. The chain recombines TRBV5-6 with TRBJ2-2, with 7 bases aligning to TRBD1. The CDR3 extends over 14 amino acids. Per germline, CDR1 SGHDT and CDR2 YYEEEE. The V segment lost 2 bases and the J segment 6 bases; nucleotides outside the gene matches: 4.

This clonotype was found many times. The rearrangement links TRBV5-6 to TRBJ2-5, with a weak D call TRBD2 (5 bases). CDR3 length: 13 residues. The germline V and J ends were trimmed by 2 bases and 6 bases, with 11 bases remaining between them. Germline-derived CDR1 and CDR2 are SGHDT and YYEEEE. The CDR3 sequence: CASSLADGKTQYF. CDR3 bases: TGTGCCAGCAGCTTAGCGGATGGAAAGACCCAGTACTTC.

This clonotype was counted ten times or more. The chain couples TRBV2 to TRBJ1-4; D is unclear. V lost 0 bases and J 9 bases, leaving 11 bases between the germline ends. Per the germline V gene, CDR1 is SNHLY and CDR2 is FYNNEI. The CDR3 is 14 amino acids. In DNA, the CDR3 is TGTGCCAGCAGTGAAGCGCTTAGGACCCAAAAACTGTTTTTT. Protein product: CASSEALRTQKLFF.

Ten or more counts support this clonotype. The CDR3 loop reads CASGGGVPPEQYF. The CDR3, as DNA: TGTGCCAGCGGGGGGGGGGTGCCCCCCGAGCAGTACTTC. The rearrangement uses TRBV28 and TRBJ2-7; 7 positions match TRBD2. CDR3 length: 13 amino acids. Per germline, CDR1 MDHEN and CDR2 SYDVKM. V lost 8 bases, J lost 6 bases, and 10 bases stayed unmatched.

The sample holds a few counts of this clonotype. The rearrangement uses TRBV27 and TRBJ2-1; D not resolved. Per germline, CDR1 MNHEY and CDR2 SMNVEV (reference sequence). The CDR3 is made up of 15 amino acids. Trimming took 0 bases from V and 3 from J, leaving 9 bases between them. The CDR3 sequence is CASSLSNPNYNEQFF. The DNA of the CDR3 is TGTGCCAGCAGTTTATCTAACCCAAACTACAATGAGCAGTTCTTC.

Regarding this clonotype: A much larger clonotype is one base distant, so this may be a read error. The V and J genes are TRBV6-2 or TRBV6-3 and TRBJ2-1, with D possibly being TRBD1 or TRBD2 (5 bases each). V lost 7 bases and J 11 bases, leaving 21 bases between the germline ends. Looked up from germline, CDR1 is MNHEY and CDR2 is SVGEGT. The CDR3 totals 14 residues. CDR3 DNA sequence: TGTGCCAGCACCCCAGGGCCTGGGGACGATAAGCAGTTCTTC. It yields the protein CASTPGPGDDKQFF.

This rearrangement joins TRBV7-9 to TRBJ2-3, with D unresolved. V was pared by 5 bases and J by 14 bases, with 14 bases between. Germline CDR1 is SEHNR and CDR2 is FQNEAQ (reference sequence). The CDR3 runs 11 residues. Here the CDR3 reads CASSEVRALYF. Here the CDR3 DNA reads TGTGCCAGCAGCGAAGTTAGGGCGCTGTATTTT.

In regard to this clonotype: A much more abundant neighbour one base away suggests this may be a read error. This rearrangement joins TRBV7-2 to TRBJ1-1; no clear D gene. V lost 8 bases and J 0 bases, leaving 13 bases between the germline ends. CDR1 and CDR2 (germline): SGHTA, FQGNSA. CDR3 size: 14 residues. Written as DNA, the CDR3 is TGTGCCAGCCAGCCCGGGCGGTTGAACACTGAAGCTTTCTTT. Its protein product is CASQPGRLNTEAFF. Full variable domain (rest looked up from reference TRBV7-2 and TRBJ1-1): GAGVSQSPSNKVTEKGKDVELRCDPISGHTALYWYRQSLGQGLEFLIYFQGNSAPDKSGLPSDRFSAERTGGSVSTLTIQRTQQEDSAVYLCASQPGRLNTEAFFGQGTRLTVV.

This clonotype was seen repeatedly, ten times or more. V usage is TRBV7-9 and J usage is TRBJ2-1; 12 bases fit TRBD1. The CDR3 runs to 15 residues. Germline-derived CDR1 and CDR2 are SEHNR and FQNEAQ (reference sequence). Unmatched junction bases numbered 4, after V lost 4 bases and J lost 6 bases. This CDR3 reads CASSSGTGGFNEQFF. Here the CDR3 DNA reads TGTGCCAGCAGCTCCGGGACAGGGGGCTTCAATGAGCAGTTCTTC.

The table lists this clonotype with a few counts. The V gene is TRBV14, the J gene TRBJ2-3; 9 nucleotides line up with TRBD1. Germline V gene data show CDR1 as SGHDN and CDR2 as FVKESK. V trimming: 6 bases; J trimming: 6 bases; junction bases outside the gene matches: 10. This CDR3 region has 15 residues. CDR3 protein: CASSVRDRVQDTQYF. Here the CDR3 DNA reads TGTGCCAGCAGTGTCCGGGACAGGGTGCAGGATACGCAGTATTTT.

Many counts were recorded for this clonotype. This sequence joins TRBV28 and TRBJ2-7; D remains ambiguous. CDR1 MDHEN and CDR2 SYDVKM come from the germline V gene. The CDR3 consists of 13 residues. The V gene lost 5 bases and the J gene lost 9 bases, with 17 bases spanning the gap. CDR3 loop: CASSIGPSPRQYF. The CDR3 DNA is TGTGCCAGCAGTATTGGACCCTCCCCGCGGCAGTACTTC.

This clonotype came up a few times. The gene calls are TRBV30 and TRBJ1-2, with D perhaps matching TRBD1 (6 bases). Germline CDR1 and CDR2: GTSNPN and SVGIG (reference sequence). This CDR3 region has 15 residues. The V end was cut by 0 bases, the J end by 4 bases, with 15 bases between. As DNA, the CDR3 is TGTGCCTGGAGTGTGTACAGGGACGTCCGCTATGGCTACACCTTC. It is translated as CAWSVYRDVRYGYTF.

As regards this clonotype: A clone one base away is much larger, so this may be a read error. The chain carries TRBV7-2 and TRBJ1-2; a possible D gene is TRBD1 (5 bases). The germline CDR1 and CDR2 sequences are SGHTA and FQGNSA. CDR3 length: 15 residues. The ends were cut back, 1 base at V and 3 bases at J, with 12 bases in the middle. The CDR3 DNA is TGTGCCAGCAGCTTAGGCGCCCAGGGAGACTATGGCTACACCTTC. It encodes CASSLGAQGDYGYTF.

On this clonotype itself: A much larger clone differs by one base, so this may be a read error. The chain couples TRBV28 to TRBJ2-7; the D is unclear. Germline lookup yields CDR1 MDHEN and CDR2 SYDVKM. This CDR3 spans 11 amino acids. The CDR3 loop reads CAGSDPYEQYF. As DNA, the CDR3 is TGTGCCGGCAGTGACCCTTATGAGCAGTACTTC.

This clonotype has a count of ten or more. CDR3 bases: TGTGCCAGCAGCGCGAGCGGGTACGGCTACACCTTC. This sequence encodes CASSASGYGYTF. The chain is built from TRBV28 and TRBJ1-2; D is uncertain. The V end was cut by 6 bases, the J end by 8 bases, with 13 bases between. This CDR3 contains 12 residues. Germline loops: CDR1 MDHEN, CDR2 SYDVKM.

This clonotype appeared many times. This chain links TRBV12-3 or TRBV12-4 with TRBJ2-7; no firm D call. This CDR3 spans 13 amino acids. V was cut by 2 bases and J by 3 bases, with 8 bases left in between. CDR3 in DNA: TGTGCCAGCAGTTTACGTCGTGACTACGAGCAGTACTTC. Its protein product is CASSLRRDYEQYF.

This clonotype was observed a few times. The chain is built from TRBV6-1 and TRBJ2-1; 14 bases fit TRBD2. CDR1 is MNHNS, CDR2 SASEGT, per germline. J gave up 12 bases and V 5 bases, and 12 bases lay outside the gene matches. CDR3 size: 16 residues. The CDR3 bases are TGTGCCAGCAGTCTTCGGGGGACTAGCGGGAGTGTTGGGCAGTTCTTC. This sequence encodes CASSLRGTSGSVGQFF.

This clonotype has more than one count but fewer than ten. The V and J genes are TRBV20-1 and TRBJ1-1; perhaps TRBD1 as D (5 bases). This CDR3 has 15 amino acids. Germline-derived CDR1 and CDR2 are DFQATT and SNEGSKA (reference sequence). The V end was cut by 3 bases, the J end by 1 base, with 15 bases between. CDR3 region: CSASQDTATNTEAFF. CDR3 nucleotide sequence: TGCAGTGCTAGTCAGGACACCGCAACGAACACTGAAGCTTTCTTT.